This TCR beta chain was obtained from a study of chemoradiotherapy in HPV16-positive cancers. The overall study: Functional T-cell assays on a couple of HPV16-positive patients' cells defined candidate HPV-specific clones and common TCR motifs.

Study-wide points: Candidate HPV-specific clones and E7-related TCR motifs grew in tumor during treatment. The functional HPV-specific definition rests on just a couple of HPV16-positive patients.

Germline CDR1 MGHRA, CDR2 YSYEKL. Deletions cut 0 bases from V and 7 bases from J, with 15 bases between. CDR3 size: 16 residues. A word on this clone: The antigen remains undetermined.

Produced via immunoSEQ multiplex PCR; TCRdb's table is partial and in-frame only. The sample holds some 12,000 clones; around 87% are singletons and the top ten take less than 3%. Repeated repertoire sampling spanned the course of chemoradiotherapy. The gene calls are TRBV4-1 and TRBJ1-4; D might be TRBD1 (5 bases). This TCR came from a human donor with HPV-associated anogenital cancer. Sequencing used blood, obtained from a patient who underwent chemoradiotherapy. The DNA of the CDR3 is TGCGCCAGCAGCCAAGAGGGACGTGGTCTGGGTGAAAAACTGTTTTTT. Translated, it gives CASSQEGRGLGEKLFF.